Shown below are 16 T cell receptor beta chains from a single sample sequenced in a study of blood T cell repertoires in COVID-19. TCRdb keeps only in-frame clones here, not all; method: immunoSEQ multiplex PCR. The sample comprises approximately 150,000 clones, about 85% of which are singletons, and 3.5% to 4.5% rests with the top ten. Sequenced: peripheral blood. The receptors were gathered from a woman aged 55-70 years with active or convalescent COVID-19.

The genes are TRBV3-1 (or the pseudogene TRBV3-2) and TRBJ2-3, with D possibly matching TRBD1 (6 bases). This CDR3 contains 16 residues. The V gene's germline CDR1 is LGHDT and CDR2 YNNKEL (reference sequence). Trimming took off 6 bases at V and 8 bases at J, with 24 bases between the two ends. The CDR3 DNA sequence: TGTGCCAGCAGTACGTCTTCCGAGGGGGAATCGGGTACGCAGTATTTT. As protein: CASSTSSEGESGTQYF.

This rearrangement joins TRBV10-3 to TRBJ1-6; 8 bases match TRBD1. The CDR3 extends over 14 amino acids. With 6 bases clipped from V and 6 bases from J, the junction kept 4 bases outside the gene matches. CDR1 and CDR2 (germline): ENHRY, SYGVKD. The CDR3 region is CAIRPGQANSPLHF. CDR3 in DNA: TGTGCCATCAGGCCGGGACAGGCTAATTCACCCCTCCACTTT.

The chain recombines TRBV7-2 with TRBJ2-1, with 7 bases aligning to TRBD1. From germline, CDR1 is SGHTA and CDR2 FQGNSA. CDR3 length equals 14 residues. Trimming took 3 bases from V and 8 from J; bases not matched to a gene: 7. The CDR3 is CASSLTGFIDEQFF. The DNA of the CDR3 is TGTGCCAGCAGCTTGACAGGGTTCATCGATGAGCAGTTCTTC. Using reference TRBV7-2 and TRBJ2-1 for the parts outside the CDR3, the full variable domain is GAGVSQSPSNKVTEKGKDVELRCDPISGHTALYWYRQSLGQGLEFLIYFQGNSAPDKSGLPSDRFSAERTGGSVSTLTIQRTQQEDSAVYLCASSLTGFIDEQFFGPGTRLTVL.

CDR3 DNA: TGTGCCAGCAGTTACTCGTTTCTACAAGAGACCCAGTACTTC. Amino acid sequence: CASSYSFLQETQYF. The chain has TRBV6-5 and TRBJ2-5; the D is unclear. The CDR3 has 14 amino acids. Germline V gene data show CDR1 as MNHEY and CDR2 as SVGAGI. V was shortened by 0 bases and J by 2 bases, with 7 bases between the two germline ends.

V usage is TRBV9 and J usage is TRBJ2-7, with 7 bases that match TRBD1. This CDR3 contains 14 residues. V trimming: 4 bases; J trimming: 2 bases; junction bases outside the gene matches: 6. The germline V gene encodes CDR1 SGDLS and CDR2 YYNGEE. CDR3 sequence reads: CASSPLGQPYEQYF. CDR3 nucleotide sequence: TGTGCCAGCAGCCCATTGGGACAGCCCTACGAGCAGTACTTC.

The V gene is TRBV19, the J gene TRBJ1-5; D call uncertain. Germline values: CDR1 LNHDA, CDR2 SQIVND (reference sequence). This CDR3 has 17 residues. Trimming cost V 2 bases and J 0 bases, with 14 bases left between them. The chain's CDR3 is CASSISVEEYSNQPQHF. Here the CDR3 DNA reads TGTGCCAGTAGTATATCCGTCGAGGAGTATAGCAATCAGCCCCAGCATTTT. The entire variable domain, with the rest obtained from reference TRBV19 and TRBJ1-5, is as follows: DGGITQSPKYLFRKEGQNVTLSCEQNLNHDAMYWYRQDPGQGLRLIYYSQIVNDFQKGDIAEGYSVSREKKESFPLTVTSAQKNPTAFYLCASSISVEEYSNQPQHFGDGTRLSIL.

The J gene is TRBJ1-1, the V gene TRBV7-8; a possible D gene is TRBD1 (6 bases). The V end was cut by 6 bases, the J end by 1 base, with 9 bases between. The CDR3 length is 13 residues. CDR1 is SGHVS, CDR2 FQNEAQ, per germline. The CDR3 loop is CASRQGQNTEAFF. The CDR3 coding sequence is TGTGCCAGCAGGCAGGGACAGAACACTGAAGCTTTCTTT.

The rearrangement uses TRBV5-1 and TRBJ2-7; 8 bases are shared with TRBD1. The CDR3 is made up of 14 amino acids. Germline V gives CDR1 SGHRS, CDR2 YFSETQ. V lost 2 bases and J lost 3; bases outside the gene matches: 4. This CDR3 reads CASSLGTGNYEQYF. The CDR3 coding sequence is TGCGCCAGCAGCTTAGGGACAGGTAACTACGAGCAGTACTTC. Full variable domain (outside the CDR3, taken from reference TRBV5-1 and TRBJ2-7): KAGVTQTPRYLIKTRGQQVTLSCSPISGHRSVSWYQQTPGQGLQFLFEYFSETQRNKGNFPGRFSGRQFSNSRSEMNVSTLELGDSALYLCASSLGTGNYEQYFGPGTRLTVT.

V and J are TRBV27 and TRBJ1-5, with 7 bases matching TRBD1. This CDR3 region has 14 residues. Germline CDR1 is MNHEY and CDR2 is SMNVEV (reference sequence). The V and J ends lost 6 bases and 6 bases, in that order; junction bases with no gene match: 8. The DNA of the CDR3 is TGTGCCAGCAGGGAACAGGGGATGCGTCAGCCCCAGCATTTT. This codes for CASREQGMRQPQHF.

This rearrangement joins TRBV4-3 to TRBJ2-2, with 8 nucleotides matching TRBD2. There are 15 residues in the CDR3. Unmatched junction bases numbered 3, after V lost 1 base and J lost 5 bases. The V gene's germline CDR1 is LGHNA and CDR2 YSLEER. The DNA for the CDR3 is TGCGCCAGCAGCCAAGTCGGGGGGGCGACCGGGGAGCTGTTTTTT. This translates into CASSQVGGATGELFF.

The rearrangement uses TRBV6-5 and TRBJ1-1; D unclear. Germline V gene sequence: CDR1 MNHEY, CDR2 SVGAGI. The length of the CDR3 is 16 residues. Trimming removed 3 bases at V and 1 base at J, with 15 bases between. CDR3 sequence reads: CASSYSQMARNTEAFF. CDR3 coding DNA: TGTGCCAGCAGTTATTCACAGATGGCCCGGAACACTGAAGCTTTCTTT.

This chain uses TRBV11-2 with TRBJ1-4; D is unresolved. The CDR3 loop spans 13 amino acids. In germline, CDR1 is SGHAT, CDR2 FQNNGV. With 4 bases removed from V and 10 bases from J, the gap between germline ends came to 13 bases. Here the CDR3 reads CASSSAPGGKLFF. CDR3 DNA sequence: TGTGCCAGCAGCTCGGCCCCCGGCGGAAAACTGTTTTTT.

For the CDR3, the DNA is TGTGCCAGCAGCTTCGGACTAGATAGCTACGAGCAGTACTTC. Protein: CASSFGLDSYEQYF. The rearrangement uses TRBV9 and TRBJ2-7; the match to TRBD2 covers 7 bases. Germline CDR1 reads SGDLS; CDR2 reads YYNGEE. V was clipped by 4 bases and J by 3 bases; unmatched bases: 7. The CDR3 has 14 residues.

The chain links TRBV11-2 to TRBJ1-2, with 7 bases identical to TRBD1. The CDR3 spans 13 residues. CDR1 and CDR2 (germline): SGHAT, FQNNGV. The junction had 3 bases not matched to a gene; V was cut back by 4 bases and J by 4 bases. The CDR3 coding sequence is TGTGCCAGCAGCTCGACAGGGTCCTATGGCTACACCTTC. Amino acid sequence: CASSSTGSYGYTF.

The rearrangement joins TRBV4-3 to TRBJ2-7, with D hard to call. The CDR3 runs to 13 residues. V shed 0 bases and J shed 3 bases, with 6 bases lying between them. Looked up from germline, CDR1 is LGHNA and CDR2 is YSLEER. This CDR3 reads CASSQDSYYEQYF. The CDR3 DNA follows: TGCGCCAGCAGCCAAGATTCGTACTACGAGCAGTACTTC.

V is TRBV5-8 and J is TRBJ2-5, with D possibly being TRBD2 (5 bases). CDR3 length equals 11 residues. Germline V lookup: CDR1 SGHTS, CDR2 YDEGEE. Trimming removed 4 bases from V and 4 bases from J, with 5 bases in between. CDR3 coding DNA: TGTGCCAGCAGCCTAGCAGAGACCCAGTACTTC. It translates to CASSLAETQYF. Full variable domain (outside the CDR3, taken from reference TRBV5-8 and TRBJ2-5): EAGVTQSPTHLIKTRGQQATLRCSPISGHTSVYWYQQALGLGLQFLLWYDEGEERNRGNFPPRFSGRQFPNYSSELNVNALELEDSALYLCASSLAETQYFGPGTRLLVL.